A single sample gave rise to the 12 T cell receptor beta chains below, sequenced in a study of T cell changes during pregnancy in multiple sclerosis. TCRdb keeps only in-frame clones here, not all; method: immunoSEQ multiplex PCR. Of just under 80,000 clones listed, roughly 93% are singletons. This specimen consisted of peripheral blood, obtained in the first trimester of pregnancy. The receptors derive from a female donor with multiple sclerosis, enrolled in a pregnancy study.

The chain uses TRBV9 and TRBJ1-5, with D possibly TRBD1 on 6 matching bases. CDR1 is SGDLS, CDR2 YYNGEE, per germline. The CDR3 runs to 15 residues. Trimming removed 5 bases at V and 0 bases at J, with 12 bases between. CDR3 loop: CASSPNRDSNQPQHF. For the CDR3, the DNA is TGTGCCAGCAGTCCGAACAGGGATAGCAATCAGCCCCAGCATTTT. Drawing the rest from reference TRBV9 and TRBJ1-5, the complete variable domain is DSGVTQTPKHLITATGQRVTLRCSPRSGDLSVYWYQQSLDQGLQFLIQYYNGEERAKGNILERFSAQQFPDLHSELNLSSLELGDSALYFCASSPNRDSNQPQHFGDGTRLSIL.

The CDR3 sequence: CASSLDRAPLNTEAFF. CDR3 DNA sequence: TGTGCCAGTAGCCTGGACAGGGCGCCCTTGAACACTGAAGCTTTCTTT. The chain has TRBV19 and TRBJ1-1; 8 positions agree with TRBD1. With V trimmed by 6 bases and J by 0 bases, 9 bases remained unmatched. Germline V gene sequence: CDR1 LNHDA, CDR2 SQIVND (reference sequence). The CDR3 covers 16 residues.

The chain employs TRBV9 and TRBJ1-3, with 10 bases identical to TRBD1. The CDR3 runs 14 residues. V shed 0 bases, J shed 7 bases, and the junction held 1 base outside the gene matches. CDR1 SGDLS and CDR2 YYNGEE come from the germline V gene. This CDR3 reads CASSVAGQGNTIYF. CDR3 DNA sequence: TGTGCCAGCAGCGTAGCGGGACAGGGGAACACCATATATTTT.

This chain joins TRBV11-2 and TRBJ2-1; D uncertain. V was trimmed by 3 bases and J by 4 bases, leaving 13 bases between them. The CDR3 totals 15 residues. Germline CDR1 is SGHAT and CDR2 is FQNNGV. The CDR3 nucleotides read TGTGCCAGCAGCTTCACACCCACATCGTACAATGAGCAGTTCTTC. Its translation is CASSFTPTSYNEQFF.

The J gene is TRBJ2-2, the V gene TRBV19, with a tentative D call TRBD2 (5 bases). V lost 3 bases to trimming and J lost 1 base, with 9 bases between them. In germline, CDR1 is LNHDA, CDR2 SQIVND (reference sequence). This CDR3 is built from 15 residues. The CDR3 is CASSIEDLNTGELFF. CDR3 sequence (DNA): TGTGCCAGTAGTATTGAGGACTTGAACACCGGGGAGCTGTTTTTT. The full variable domain, in which reference TRBV19 and TRBJ2-2 provide the parts outside the CDR3, is DGGITQSPKYLFRKEGQNVTLSCEQNLNHDAMYWYRQDPGQGLRLIYYSQIVNDFQKGDIAEGYSVSREKKESFPLTVTSAQKNPTAFYLCASSIEDLNTGELFFGEGSRLTVL.

The chain has TRBV2 and TRBJ2-3, with 12 bases identical to TRBD2. Germline CDR1 and CDR2: SNHLY and FYNNEI. V lost 2 bases to trimming and J lost 5 bases; unmatched junction nucleotides: 17. CDR3 size: 20 residues. The CDR3 region has the DNA TGTGCCAGCAGTGAACCCCTTCCCCTAGCGGGAGGGCCCGAGAGAGATACGCAGTATTTT. It specifies CASSEPLPLAGGPERDTQYF. Using reference TRBV2 and TRBJ2-3 for the parts outside the CDR3, the full variable domain is EPEVTQTPSHQVTQMGQEVILRCVPISNHLYFYWYRQILGQKVEFLVSFYNNEISEKSEIFDDQFSVERPDGSNFTLKIRSTKLEDSAMYFCASSEPLPLAGGPERDTQYFGPGTRLTVL.

V is TRBV23-1 and J is TRBJ2-7; the match to TRBD1 covers 7 bases. TRBV23-1 has ORF status, its function being uncertain. With 0 bases clipped from V and 7 bases from J, the junction kept 9 bases outside the gene matches. The CDR3 is 15 amino acids. CDR3 bases: TGCGCCAGCAGTCAATCAGAGGGGGCGTTCAAAGAGCAGTACTTC. Translated: CASSQSEGAFKEQYF.

The V gene is TRBV16, the J gene TRBJ2-1, with D uncertain. V lost 0 bases, J lost 6 bases, and 9 bases lay in between. The CDR3 runs 14 residues. Germline V gene data show CDR1 as KGHSY and CDR2 as FQNENV. CDR3 sequence reads: CASSQSVTLNEQFF. The CDR3, as DNA: TGTGCCAGCAGCCAATCGGTGACTCTCAATGAGCAGTTCTTC.

V is TRBV29-1 and J is TRBJ1-1; D ambiguous. The V end lost 6 bases, the J end lost 6 bases, and 8 bases lay between the germline ends. The CDR3 is 10 residues long. Germline-derived CDR1 and CDR2 are SQVTM and ANQGSEA. In DNA form, the CDR3 reads TGCAGCGTGGTGTCGGCTGAAGCTTTCTTT. Encoded protein: CSVVSAEAFF.

V and J are TRBV9 and TRBJ1-2; TRBD1 agrees at 9 bases. This CDR3 contains 15 residues. V shed 2 bases, J shed 3 bases, and the junction held 5 bases outside the gene matches. The germline gives CDR1 SGDLS, CDR2 YYNGEE. The CDR3 region is CASSVTGGAHYGYTF. The DNA for the CDR3 is TGTGCCAGCAGCGTTACAGGGGGCGCCCACTATGGCTACACCTTC.

V gene TRBV19 combines with J gene TRBJ2-4; 10 bases fit TRBD1. V lost 1 base to trimming and J lost 3 bases; unmatched junction nucleotides: 15. Germline V gene lookup returns CDR1 LNHDA and CDR2 SQIVND (reference sequence). CDR3 length equals 20 residues. The CDR3 DNA sequence: TGTGCCAGTAGTATAGGGACAGGGGGGGTTAGGGGACTGGTCAAAAACATTCAGTACTTC. Protein product: CASSIGTGGVRGLVKNIQYF. The variable domain in full, completed from reference TRBV19 and TRBJ2-4, reads DGGITQSPKYLFRKEGQNVTLSCEQNLNHDAMYWYRQDPGQGLRLIYYSQIVNDFQKGDIAEGYSVSREKKESFPLTVTSAQKNPTAFYLCASSIGTGGVRGLVKNIQYFGAGTRLSVL.

In its sample, this clone was seen once. The CDR3 DNA follows: TGTGCCAGTAGTATCCATAGCGGGAGGGTCAATGAGCAGTTCTTC. Translation gives CASSIHSGRVNEQFF. The chain recombines TRBV19 with TRBJ2-1; the match to TRBD2 covers 11 bases. CDR3 size: 15 residues. Germline CDR1 and CDR2: LNHDA and SQIVND (reference sequence). V dropped 3 bases and J dropped 6; count of bases not matched to a gene: 4.